The source of this T cell receptor beta chain is a study of T cell changes during pregnancy in multiple sclerosis. The repertoire was sequenced with immunoSEQ multiplex PCR; TCRdb's copy has only in-frame clones and lacks some. This table holds approximately 40,000 clones, approximately 90% found once. Losses at the gene ends were 0 bases for V and 4 bases for J; bases not matched to a gene: 6. The germline V gene has CDR1 LNHNV and CDR2 YYDKDF (reference sequence). The CDR3 contains 17 residues. This sequence was found in a female donor with multiple sclerosis, enrolled in a pregnancy study. The chain is built from TRBV15 and TRBJ2-1; the match to TRBD2 covers 10 bases. This material consisted of CD4+ T cells from peripheral blood mononuclear cells, taken in the third trimester of pregnancy. The CDR3, as DNA: TGTGCCACCAGCAGAGATCAACTAGCGGGACCTTACAATGAGCAGTTCTTC. Translation: CATSRDQLAGPYNEQFF.